The rows below give T cell receptor beta chains drawn from one sample of a study of CD8 T cells in Susac syndrome. A single record per CDR3 protein comes from TCRdb applying MiXCR to the immunoSEQ multiplex PCR reads. The table has more than 150,000 distinct CDR3 sequences, 95% seen once. Sequencing was carried out using CD8+ T cells from PBMCs. These receptors were obtained from a human donor with Susac syndrome. Both conserved end residues are part of each CDR3.

V gene: TRBV18; J gene: TRBJ2-7; CDR3 protein: CASSPTGRDGLYEQYF
V gene: TRBV30; J gene: TRBJ1-2; CDR3 protein: CAWSRQGADGYTF
V gene: TRBV12-3/TRBV12-4; J gene: TRBJ1-5; CDR3 protein: CASSLDVSNQPQHF
V gene: TRBV6-5; J gene: TRBJ2-5; CDR3 protein: CASGVSFQETQYF
V gene: TRBV4-1; J gene: TRBJ2-1; CDR3 protein: CASSRGVAGGVYNEQFF
V gene: TRBV9; J gene: TRBJ1-1; CDR3 protein: CASSATGTGATEAFF
V gene: TRBV29-1; J gene: TRBJ1-1; CDR3 protein: CSVEKQGGTEAFF
V gene: TRBV13; J gene: TRBJ2-2; CDR3 protein: CASSLGLSGGAGELFF
V gene: TRBV19; J gene: TRBJ1-1; CDR3 protein: CASSQQLNTEAFF
V gene: TRBV11-2; J gene: TRBJ2-7; CDR3 protein: CASSFQRGTVPYEQYF